The following is a T cell receptor beta chain sequence with its context. Its antigen is as yet unknown. The source of the sample is a study of CXCR3-negative and CXCR3-positive naive CD8 T cells. Looking at the study overall: A total of roughly 140 million TRB reads was generated, with about 1.5 +/- 0.3 million per library. Study conclusions and caveats: Memory cells showed distinct TRBV-TRBJ patterns, while the two naive subsets matched. No difference in surface CD5 was seen between naive subsets, and TCR strength was inferred from TRB CDR3 properties. CXCR3-positive naive cells had more hydrophobic TRB CDR3s than CXCR3-negative naive cells.

Germline V CDR1 and CDR2: MNHEY, SVGAGI. The CDR3 totals 16 residues. UMI-tagged TRB cDNA libraries were built via 5' RACE. Following a re-call of the 5' RACE reads, TCRdb has one entry per CDR3 protein and lacks DNA. The sample data list 28,000 or so distinct CDR3 sequences. The sequence came from a human donor in good health. Some clones in this sample may be carry-over from other donors' samples. Sequenced: naive CXCR3- CD8+ T cells from blood. This sample's subset: CD45RO-CCR7+CD27+CD95- naive CD8+ T cells lacking CXCR3 (TNR3-). This chain uses TRBV6-5 with TRBJ2-7. CDR3 sequence reads: CASSYGSLGGSYEQYF.